The 10 T cell receptor beta chains below come from one sample, sequenced in a study of post-analysis software for immune sequencing data. Sequencing libraries made from TCR beta cDNA carried unique molecular identifiers. TCRdb re-called the PCR reads with MiXCR, one entry per CDR3 protein. Among about 540,000 distinct CDR3 sequences, 30% to 40% were seen once, and the ten largest hold around 5.9%. Overall study results and limits: Among four to six TRBV segments more frequent in patients than controls were TRBV5-6, TRBV5-1 and TRBV20-1.

These TCRs are of unknown antigen specificity. Sequencing was performed on blood. These receptors were collected from a girl under 18 with multiple sclerosis.

The chain employs TRBV2 and TRBJ1-5; TRBD1 agrees at 8 bases. Per germline, CDR1 SNHLY and CDR2 FYNNEI. After removal of 5 bases from V and 7 bases from J, the junction contained 7 bases not matched to a gene. CDR3 size: 14 residues. The CDR3 region has the DNA TGTGCCAGCAGTAGGGACAGGTTGTTACAGCCCCAGCATTTT. Protein: CASSRDRLLQPQHF.

V is TRBV7-3 and J is TRBJ2-5, with 8 bases aligning to TRBD2. The CDR3 is 15 amino acids. Germline V CDR1 and CDR2: SGHTA, FQGTGA. Losses at the gene ends were 5 bases for V and 1 base for J; bases not matched to a gene: 6. CDR3 DNA: TGTGCCAGCAGCGTATCCGGGACTAGCCAAGAGACCCAGTACTTC. It specifies CASSVSGTSQETQYF.

This clonotype has more than one count but fewer than ten. The J gene is TRBJ2-1, the V gene TRBV6-5; D possibly corresponds to TRBD1 (6 bases). Germline values: CDR1 MNHEY, CDR2 SVGAGI. With 3 bases removed from V and 7 bases from J, the gap between germline ends came to 10 bases. The CDR3 loop spans 13 amino acids. The DNA for the CDR3 is TGTGCCAGCAGTTATTTCCAGGGGAATGAGCAGTTCTTC. This translates into CASSYFQGNEQFF.

This clonotype was counted between two and nine times. The chain couples TRBV5-1 to TRBJ2-2, with TRBD1 as a possible D gene (6 bases). The V end lost 4 bases, the J end lost 4 bases, and 20 bases lay between the germline ends. The CDR3 contains 17 residues. The germline V gene has CDR1 SGHRS and CDR2 YFSETQ. This chain's CDR3 is CASSTRAGGTGTGELFF. CDR3 sequence (DNA): TGCGCCAGCAGCACCCGGGCTGGGGGCACGGGCACCGGGGAGCTGTTTTTT.

The chain uses TRBV4-2 and TRBJ2-3, with 11 bases aligning to TRBD2. In germline, CDR1 is LGHNA, CDR2 YNFKEQ. J was trimmed by 1 base and V by 3 bases; bases with no gene match: 6. This CDR3 comprises 17 residues. DNA of the CDR3: TGTGCCAGCAGCCAGACTCCGGGACTAGCGGGCACAGATACGCAGTATTTT. Amino acids: CASSQTPGLAGTDTQYF.

V is TRBV10-1 and J is TRBJ1-5; D is uncertain. V dropped 7 bases and J dropped 0 bases, with 7 bases sitting between them. Germline V gene data show CDR1 as WNHNN and CDR2 as SYGVQD (reference sequence). This CDR3 contains 13 residues. Here the CDR3 DNA reads TGCGCCAGCAATTCGGATAGCAATCAGCCCCAGCATTTT. It translates to CASNSDSNQPQHF.

This clonotype has just a few counts. The gene calls are TRBV7-3 and TRBJ2-7; D is possibly TRBD2 (7 bases). CDR1 SGHTA and CDR2 FQGTGA come from the germline V gene. Trimming cost V 5 bases and J 5 bases, with 19 bases left between them. The CDR3 has 15 amino acids. CDR3 region: CASSPRGVGQHEQYF. CDR3 nucleotide sequence: TGTGCCAGCAGCCCCCGGGGGGTCGGACAGCACGAGCAGTACTTC.

The gene calls are TRBV13 and TRBJ1-4; D is ambiguous. The DNA matches TRBJ2-2 better at its end, which makes the J call doubtful. The V gene's germline CDR1 is PRHDT and CDR2 FYEKMQ (reference sequence). The CDR3 runs 14 residues. The DNA for the CDR3 is TGTGCCAGCAGCACACAGACGGACACCGGGGAGCTGTTTTTT. Residues: CASSTQTDTGELFF.

The chain combines TRBV4-1 with TRBJ1-2, with a tentative D call TRBD1 (5 bases). Germline CDR1 is MGHRA and CDR2 is YSYEKL. The ends were cut back, 0 bases at V and 4 bases at J, with 15 bases in the middle. This CDR3 spans 16 amino acids. CDR3: CASSQERQGMSYGYTF. The CDR3, as DNA: TGCGCCAGCAGCCAAGAGCGCCAGGGTATGAGCTATGGCTACACCTTC.

DNA for the CDR3: TGCGCCAGCAGCTTGGAAGATTCTACTAGGGGACGAGAGACCCAGTACTTC. This codes for CASSLEDSTRGRETQYF. The chain is built from TRBV5-1 and TRBJ2-5; D may be TRBD1 or TRBD2 (5 bases each). The V end lost 0 bases, the J end lost 4 bases, and 19 bases lay between the germline ends. Germline CDR1 reads SGHRS; CDR2 reads YFSETQ. The CDR3 extends over 17 amino acids.